The 22 T cell receptor beta chains listed next were all sequenced from one sample in a study of a mutant IDH1 vaccine in newly diagnosed glioma listed by TCRdb under 2021. The method behind the library was the immunoSEQ multiplex PCR assay. TCRdb took over this immuneACCESS table, retaining in-frame rearrangements with V and J assigned. Such tables are incomplete; in checked studies, under half of the missing clones stem from an unresolved V gene, and the remainder is unexplained. The sample records fewer than 55,000 clones, approximately 64% of which are singletons. Together, the top ten hold around 4.8% of the sample. What these receptors recognize is not known. Sample time point, as interpreted from the label and publication: week 47, end of study. Each vaccine dose was 300 ug of a 20-mer mutant IDH1 peptide in Montanide, given subcutaneously with topical imiquimod. The sequenced sample was peripheral blood mononuclear cells (PBMCs), obtained from a glioma patient whose treatment included an IDH1 peptide vaccine. The source is a man aged 40-49 years with glioma. Some clones in this sample may be carry-over from other donors' samples.

This clone showed up just once. This rearrangement joins TRBV18 to TRBJ1-2, with TRBD1 matching 8 bases. Germline V gene data show CDR1 as KGHSH and CDR2 as LQKENI. V trimming: 5 bases; J trimming: 7 bases; junction bases outside the gene matches: 6. CDR3 length: 13 residues. The CDR3 here is CASSTGQGGGYTF. In DNA, the CDR3 is TGTGCCAGCTCAACTGGACAGGGAGGTGGCTACACCTTC.

The gene calls are TRBV15 and TRBJ1-5; 8 positions agree with TRBD1. Germline-derived CDR1 and CDR2 are LNHNV and YYDKDF (reference sequence). The CDR3 loop spans 16 amino acids. Trimming took 5 bases from V and 7 from J; bases not matched to a gene: 13. CDR3 in DNA: TGTGCCACCAGCCTATCTAGACAGGGGAATAGACAGCCCCAGCATTTT. Translating it yields CATSLSRQGNRQPQHF.

V gene TRBV4-3 combines with J gene TRBJ1-2; maybe TRBD1 (5 bases). The V end lost 5 bases, the J end lost 4 bases, and 29 bases lay between the germline ends. The CDR3 has 19 residues. Germline lookup yields CDR1 LGHNA and CDR2 YSLEER. The CDR3 bases are TGCGCCAGCAGCATGGGGGGAGGAGACAAATCATACCGTGTCTATGGCTACACCTTC. Amino acid sequence: CASSMGGGDKSYRVYGYTF.

This chain uses TRBV28 with TRBJ2-1, with a possible D match to TRBD1 (5 bases). V was clipped by 1 base and J by 12 bases, with 22 bases between them. Germline CDR1 and CDR2: MDHEN and SYDVKM. The CDR3 length is 16 residues. The CDR3: CASSLFQGSFDFGQFF. The CDR3 DNA sequence: TGTGCCAGCAGTTTATTTCAGGGATCTTTCGATTTTGGGCAGTTCTTC.

J is TRBJ2-7 and V is TRBV19, with 8 nucleotides matching TRBD1. Germline V lookup: CDR1 LNHDA, CDR2 SQIVND (reference sequence). Losses at the gene ends were 9 bases for V and 1 base for J; bases not matched to a gene: 5. The CDR3 runs 13 residues. CDR3 sequence: CASTGTGSYEQYF. CDR3 bases: TGTGCCAGCACCGGGACAGGTTCCTACGAGCAGTACTTC.

This chain connects TRBV6-5 to TRBJ1-2; the match to TRBD1 covers 7 bases. Germline CDR1 reads MNHEY; CDR2 reads SVGAGI. J gave up 1 base and V 10 bases, and 9 bases lay outside the gene matches. The CDR3 runs 14 residues. The CDR3 DNA follows: TGTGCCACCCTACCGGGACAGCTTAACTATGGCTACACCTTC. It is translated as CATLPGQLNYGYTF.

This clone occurred a few times. The chain is built from TRBV7-5 and TRBJ2-3; TRBD2 is the table's D call, not checked against the DNA. TRBV7-5 is marked as a pseudogene. The CDR3 totals 16 residues. In DNA form, the CDR3 reads TGTGTCAGAAGCTTAGCGAAGCGGGGGGGGACAGATACGCAGTATTTT. Its protein product is CVRSLAKRGGTDTQYF.

The chain carries TRBV7-6 and TRBJ2-2, with D possibly matching TRBD2 (6 bases). Germline assignment: CDR1 SGHVS and CDR2 FNYEAQ. V gave up 2 bases and J gave up 2 bases, with 12 bases separating them. CDR3 length: 16 residues. The CDR3 here is CASSLSPGTNTGELFF. CDR3 DNA sequence: TGTGCCAGCAGCTTATCCCCGGGGACTAACACCGGGGAGCTGTTTTTT. The whole variable domain, filled in from reference TRBV7-6 and TRBJ2-2, reads GAGVSQSPRYKVTKRGQDVALRCDPISGHVSLYWYRQALGQGPEFLTYFNYEAQQDKSGLPNDRFSAERPEGSISTLTIQRTEQRDSAMYRCASSLSPGTNTGELFFGEGSRLTVL.

J is TRBJ2-7 and V is TRBV5-1; 11 bases are shared with TRBD1. This CDR3 spans 15 amino acids. The trim removed 3 bases at V and 0 bases at J, leaving 2 bases unmatched. Germline V gene lookup returns CDR1 SGHRS and CDR2 YFSETQ. In nucleotides, the CDR3 is TGCGCCAGCAGCTGGGGACAGGGGGGCTCCTACGAGCAGTACTTC. This codes for CASSWGQGGSYEQYF.

This clone appeared a few times. The V gene is TRBV9, the J gene TRBJ2-5; D gene uncertain. The germline V gene encodes CDR1 SGDLS and CDR2 YYNGEE. Trimming took off 3 bases at V and 5 bases at J, with 14 bases between the two ends. This CDR3 has 14 amino acids. The CDR3 loop reads CASSDRPGGETQYF. The CDR3 bases are TGTGCCAGCAGCGATCGACCGGGTGGGGAGACCCAGTACTTC.

The rearrangement links TRBV6-5 to TRBJ2-3; TRBD2 aligns across 8 bases. This CDR3 comprises 16 residues. With V trimmed by 2 bases and J by 8 bases, 12 bases remained unmatched. The germline gives CDR1 MNHEY, CDR2 SVGAGI. The CDR3 spells CASSYNGGGPISTQYF. CDR3 nucleotide sequence: TGTGCCAGCAGTTACAATGGCGGGGGGCCGATCAGTACGCAGTATTTT.

The V and J genes are TRBV6-5 and TRBJ2-3; D is unclear. The CDR3 spans 13 residues. CDR1 is MNHEY and CDR2 is SVGAGI in the germline V gene. Trimming removed 0 bases from V and 4 bases from J, with 5 bases in between. This CDR3 reads CASSYSIADTQYF. The CDR3 bases are TGTGCCAGCAGTTACTCTATCGCAGATACGCAGTATTTT.

This clone was seen once. J is TRBJ2-7 and V is TRBV12-5; 10 bases map to TRBD2. J lost 0 bases, V lost 5 bases, and 7 bases had no gene match. In germline, CDR1 is LGHNT, CDR2 FRNRAP. The CDR3 covers 16 residues. CDR3 DNA sequence: TGTGCTAGTGGTAGAACTAGCGGGGCTTACTCCTACGAGCAGTACTTC. Translating gives CASGRTSGAYSYEQYF. The whole variable domain, filled in from reference TRBV12-5 and TRBJ2-7, reads DARVTQTPRHKVTEMGQEVTMRCQPILGHNTVFWYRQTMMQGLELLAYFRNRAPLDDSGMPKDRFSAEMPDATLATLKIQPSEPRDSAVYFCASGRTSGAYSYEQYFGPGTRLTVT.

The V call is TRBV27, the J call TRBJ2-3, with D maybe TRBD2 (7 bases). Germline-derived CDR1 and CDR2 are MNHEY and SMNVEV (reference sequence). V lost 6 bases, J lost 2 bases, and 15 bases lay in between. The CDR3 length is 15 residues. CDR3 loop: CASSDPRGATDTQYF. The CDR3 region has the DNA TGTGCCAGCAGCGACCCCCGGGGGGCCACAGATACGCAGTATTTT.

A few counts support this clone. The V and J genes are TRBV2 and TRBJ1-6; D is unresolved. V lost 5 bases and J 14 bases, leaving 10 bases between the germline ends. The germline V gene has CDR1 SNHLY and CDR2 FYNNEI. The CDR3 runs 11 residues. The CDR3 region has the DNA TGTGCCAGCAGTCCACAGCGGTCCCTCCACTTT. It is translated as CASSPQRSLHF.

V gene TRBV5-1 combines with J gene TRBJ2-3, with 9 bases aligning to TRBD1. V shed 3 bases, J shed 5 bases, and the junction held 10 bases outside the gene matches. Per the germline V gene, CDR1 is SGHRS and CDR2 is YFSETQ. The CDR3 extends over 16 amino acids. DNA for the CDR3: TGCGCCAGCAGCTCCCAAGGACAGGGGAGCTTAGATACGCAGTATTTT. Amino acid sequence: CASSSQGQGSLDTQYF.

The chain uses TRBV10-3 and TRBJ1-1; 10 bases match TRBD1. Germline loops: CDR1 ENHRY, CDR2 SYGVKD. With 5 bases clipped from V and 7 bases from J, the junction kept 10 bases outside the gene matches. CDR3 length: 15 residues. The CDR3, as DNA: TGTGCCATCAGTACCGTCCCGGGACAGGGGTTTGAAGCTTTCTTT. Amino acid sequence: CAISTVPGQGFEAFF.

CDR3 residues: CAWSPVNTEAFF. As DNA, the CDR3 is TGTGCCTGGAGTCCGGTTAACACTGAAGCTTTCTTT. The rearrangement joins TRBV30 to TRBJ1-1; D remains unclear. The CDR3 consists of 12 residues. V lost 2 bases, J lost 2 bases, and 6 bases lay in between. In germline, CDR1 is GTSNPN, CDR2 SVGIG (reference sequence). The full variable domain, in which reference TRBV30 and TRBJ1-1 provide the parts outside the CDR3, is SQTIHQWPATLVQPVGSPLSLECTVEGTSNPNLYWYRQAAGRGLQLLFYSVGIGQISSEVPQNLSASRPQDRQFILSSKKLLLSDSGFYLCAWSPVNTEAFFGQGTRLTVV.

The V call is TRBV29-1, the J call TRBJ2-2; D is possibly TRBD1 (6 bases). Germline V gives CDR1 SQVTM, CDR2 ANQGSEA. V lost 4 bases, J lost 6 bases, and 9 bases lay in between. CDR3 size: 12 residues. The CDR3 nucleotides are TGCAGCGTTGCAACAGGGTCCGGGGAGCTGTTTTTT. This sequence encodes CSVATGSGELFF.

The chain uses TRBV2 and TRBJ1-4, with D uncertain. V dropped 8 bases and J dropped 3 bases, with 7 bases sitting between them. The V gene's germline CDR1 is SNHLY and CDR2 FYNNEI. The CDR3 sequence is 12 residues long. CDR3 nucleotide sequence: TGTGCCAGCGGGCAGTCTAATGAAAAACTGTTTTTT. Protein sequence: CASGQSNEKLFF.

The V and J genes are TRBV18 and TRBJ2-3; TRBD2 matches at 9 bases. CDR1 KGHSH and CDR2 LQKENI come from the germline V gene. Trimming at V came to 6 bases and at J to 10 bases, leaving 17 bases not matched to a gene. This CDR3 has 16 residues. The CDR3 here is CASSREGGGGASPQYF. The CDR3 region has the DNA TGTGCCAGCTCCCGAGAAGGGGGCGGGGGGGCTTCCCCGCAGTATTTT.

The chain recombines TRBV2 with TRBJ1-3, with TRBD1 as a possible D gene (6 bases). The germline V and J ends were trimmed by 6 bases and 2 bases, with 8 bases remaining between them. CDR3 size: 13 residues. Looked up from germline, CDR1 is SNHLY and CDR2 is FYNNEI. The CDR3 bases are TGTGCCAGCAGCTACAGGGCTGGAAACACCATATATTTT. Protein sequence: CASSYRAGNTIYF.